One sample yielded the 26 T cell receptor beta chains listed below, sequenced in a study of shared clonotypes between healthy human individuals (dated by TCRdb to the early 2020s). The method behind the library was the immunoSEQ multiplex PCR assay. Imported from immuneACCESS, the table was reduced by TCRdb to in-frame sequences with V and J called. These copies leave out some clones; in studies compared against another copy, an unresolved V gene accounts for under half, and the cause of the remainder is not known. Here the sample has over a million clones; roughly 96% occur a single time. Clones ranked in the top ten supply 1% to 1.5% of the sample. What was sequenced was naive CD4+ T cells sorted from blood. The cell subset or site label corresponds to: CD45RA+ positively selected. The receptors were sampled from a man aged 30 to 45 in good health.

The rearrangement links TRBV25-1 to TRBJ2-2, with no clear D. The CDR3 length is 13 residues. V was shortened by 4 bases and J by 5 bases, with 8 bases between the two germline ends. Germline CDR1 is MGHDK and CDR2 is SYGVNS. CDR3 protein: CASSVLATGELFF. The CDR3 DNA reads as TGTGCCAGCAGTGTGTTGGCGACCGGGGAGCTGTTTTTT.

This rearrangement joins TRBV5-1 to TRBJ2-1, with D perhaps TRBD1 (5 bases). Germline V lookup: CDR1 SGHRS, CDR2 YFSETQ. V lost 4 bases and J lost 6, with 17 bases in between. CDR3 length: 15 amino acids. The CDR3 region is CASSPDRISTNEQFF. As DNA, the CDR3 is TGCGCCAGCAGCCCCGACAGAATTTCCACCAATGAGCAGTTCTTC. The full variable domain, its missing parts supplied by reference TRBV5-1 and TRBJ2-1, is KAGVTQTPRYLIKTRGQQVTLSCSPISGHRSVSWYQQTPGQGLQFLFEYFSETQRNKGNFPGRFSGRQFSNSRSEMNVSTLELGDSALYLCASSPDRISTNEQFFGPGTRLTVL.

The V call is TRBV28, the J call TRBJ2-7; TRBD1 agrees at 7 bases. Per germline, CDR1 MDHEN and CDR2 SYDVKM. There are 13 residues in the CDR3. J gave up 4 bases and V 4 bases, and 4 bases lay outside the gene matches. The CDR3, as DNA: TGTGCCAGCAGTTATACAGGGGAGTACGAGCAGTACTTC. Protein product: CASSYTGEYEQYF.

The table lists this clone with a count of one. CDR3 sequence (DNA): TGTGCCAGCAGGCCCAGGGGGCCGGGCATTCAGTACTTC. This sequence encodes CASRPRGPGIQYF. The chain couples TRBV7-9 to TRBJ2-4, with 8 positions matching TRBD1. Trimming took 6 bases from V and 9 from J; bases not matched to a gene: 7. The CDR3 is made up of 13 amino acids. The germline V gene has CDR1 SEHNR and CDR2 FQNEAQ (reference sequence).

The CDR3 DNA is TGTGCCAGCAGCTTTAACGGCGGGGACCAAGAGACCCAGTACTTC. Translation: CASSFNGGDQETQYF. This rearrangement joins TRBV7-8 to TRBJ2-5; tentative D call: TRBD2 (6 bases). V lost 3 bases to trimming and J lost 0 bases, with 11 bases between them. Germline values: CDR1 SGHVS, CDR2 FQNEAQ. This CDR3 is built from 15 residues.

Worth noting for this clone: The same CDR3 can be traced to other DNA sequences in this sample. The V call is TRBV6-1, the J call TRBJ2-5; maybe TRBD1 (6 bases). CDR3 size: 13 residues. V dropped 6 bases and J dropped 2 bases, with 10 bases sitting between them. Germline V gives CDR1 MNHNS, CDR2 SASEGT. CDR3 sequence reads: CASSRTDQETQYF. The DNA for the CDR3 is TGTGCCAGCAGCCGGACAGATCAAGAGACCCAGTACTTC.

The chain couples TRBV18 to TRBJ2-3; D is possibly TRBD2 (5 bases). The germline gives CDR1 KGHSH, CDR2 LQKENI. V was trimmed by 1 base and J by 1 base, leaving 12 bases between them. This CDR3 has 16 amino acids. The DNA of the CDR3 is TGTGCCAGCTCACCACGAGGGCTAGCAGGCACAGATACGCAGTATTTT. Protein: CASSPRGLAGTDTQYF.

V gene TRBV27 combines with J gene TRBJ1-3; no clear D gene. The CDR3 totals 15 residues. V was clipped by 4 bases and J by 0 bases, with 10 bases between them. CDR1 is MNHEY and CDR2 is SMNVEV in the germline V gene (reference sequence). Written as DNA, the CDR3 is TGTGCCAGCAGTTATACGAGCGGCTCTGGAAACACCATATATTTT. It specifies CASSYTSGSGNTIYF.

The V gene is TRBV11-2, the J gene TRBJ2-1; 9 positions agree with TRBD1. Germline CDR1 and CDR2: SGHAT and FQNNGV. The J segment lost 10 bases and the V segment lost 5 bases, leaving 6 bases of the junction unmatched. CDR3 length: 13 amino acids. CDR3 DNA sequence: TGTGCCAGCAGCGTGGGACAGGGCGGCGAGCAGTTCTTC. Amino acids: CASSVGQGGEQFF.

This clone was observed a single time. The genes are TRBV28 and TRBJ1-5; D is perhaps TRBD1 (5 bases). The CDR3 extends over 13 amino acids. Trimming stripped 7 bases from V and 2 bases from J, with 9 bases between. The germline V gene encodes CDR1 MDHEN and CDR2 SYDVKM. This CDR3 reads CASTVQGNQPQHF. The CDR3, as DNA: TGTGCCAGCACTGTACAGGGCAATCAGCCCCAGCATTTT.

The chain links TRBV10-3 to TRBJ1-2, with 7 positions matching TRBD1. Looked up from germline, CDR1 is ENHRY and CDR2 is SYGVKD. This CDR3 spans 15 amino acids. J gave up 5 bases and V 4 bases, and 10 bases lay outside the gene matches. The CDR3 coding sequence is TGTGCCATCAGTGTGGGACAGACTAGCTTATATGGCTACACCTTC. Amino acid sequence: CAISVGQTSLYGYTF.

The chain couples TRBV6-5 to TRBJ2-7; 10 bases are a match to TRBD1. The germline CDR1 and CDR2 sequences are MNHEY and SVGAGI. J lost 6 bases, V lost 4 bases, and 9 bases had no gene match. The CDR3 spans 15 residues. The CDR3 DNA reads as TGTGCCAGCAGTTGGTTCAGGACAGGGGGAGGCGAGCAGTACTTC. It encodes CASSWFRTGGGEQYF.

This clone was counted once. V usage is TRBV5-5 and J usage is TRBJ2-3; D is uncertain. Germline V gives CDR1 SGHKS, CDR2 YYEKEE (reference sequence). Between the trimmed V and J ends, which lost 2 bases and 2 bases, there was a span of 9 bases. The CDR3 has 14 residues. The CDR3 reads CASSFDSATDTQYF. For the CDR3, the DNA is TGTGCCAGCAGCTTTGACTCAGCCACAGATACGCAGTATTTT.

The rearrangement links TRBV13 to TRBJ1-2; 9 positions agree with TRBD1. The V segment lost 5 bases and the J segment 2 bases; nucleotides outside the gene matches: 9. Germline V lookup: CDR1 PRHDT, CDR2 FYEKMQ (reference sequence). This CDR3 region has 16 residues. CDR3 region: CASSLPGQGTNYGYTF. CDR3 in DNA: TGTGCCAGCAGCCTTCCGGGACAGGGCACAAACTATGGCTACACCTTC.

J is TRBJ2-7 and V is TRBV14; TRBD2 aligns across 16 bases. The CDR3 is 20 amino acids. The germline V gene has CDR1 SGHDN and CDR2 FVKESK. V shed 0 bases, J shed 5 bases, and the junction held 13 bases outside the gene matches. The CDR3 DNA is TGTGCCAGCAGCCAAGACCTCTCCGGGACTAGCGGGAGGGTTCCCCACGAGCAGTACTTC. It yields the protein CASSQDLSGTSGRVPHEQYF.

This clone came up a few times. The chain uses TRBV7-9 and TRBJ2-3; TRBD2 agrees at 9 bases. The germline V gene has CDR1 SEHNR and CDR2 FQNEAQ (reference sequence). CDR3 length equals 18 residues. V was clipped by 1 base and J by 6 bases; unmatched bases: 14. The CDR3 is CASSLERIPGLAADTQYF. The CDR3 nucleotides read TGTGCCAGCAGCTTAGAGAGGATACCGGGACTAGCTGCGGATACGCAGTATTTT.

The chain carries TRBV5-1 and TRBJ2-3, with D tentatively TRBD2 (6 bases). Per germline, CDR1 SGHRS and CDR2 YFSETQ. The CDR3 has 14 residues. V was trimmed by 4 bases and J by 3 bases, leaving 12 bases between them. CDR3 sequence: CASSERRETDTQYF. CDR3 nucleotides: TGCGCCAGCAGCGAAAGACGGGAGACAGATACGCAGTATTTT.

V is TRBV21-1 and J is TRBJ2-3; the table's D call of TRBD1 was not tested on the DNA. TRBV21-1 is a listed pseudogene. The CDR3 length is 13 residues. The CDR3 region is CASSFRRQSPQYF. The CDR3 bases are TGTGCCAGCAGCTTCCGCCGACAGTCCCCGCAGTATTTT.

The chain carries TRBV30 and TRBJ1-2; D may be TRBD1 (5 bases). The CDR3 contains 11 residues. V was pared by 5 bases and J by 8 bases, with 12 bases between. CDR1 is GTSNPN, CDR2 SVGIG, per germline (reference sequence). The CDR3 spells CAWERGGGYTF. The DNA of the CDR3 is TGTGCCTGGGAACGGGGGGGAGGCTACACCTTC.

This clone was found once. V usage is TRBV14 and J usage is TRBJ2-5, with 7 bases lining up with TRBD1. Trimming removed 3 bases from V and 5 bases from J; junction bases left unmatched: 6. CDR1 is SGHDN, CDR2 FVKESK, per germline. CDR3 length: 14 residues. CDR3 amino acids: CASSHLTGWETQYF. CDR3 DNA: TGTGCCAGCAGCCACCTGACAGGGTGGGAGACCCAGTACTTC.

The rearrangement uses TRBV9 and TRBJ2-2; the match to TRBD2 covers 8 bases. This CDR3 spans 19 amino acids. V lost 4 bases and J lost 6; bases outside the gene matches: 20. Germline CDR1 and CDR2: SGDLS and YYNGEE. The CDR3 DNA sequence: TGTGCCAGCAGCACCCGTTGGGTAGCGGGATCACCTGGGTCCGGGGAGCTGTTTTTT. Translated, it gives CASSTRWVAGSPGSGELFF.

J is TRBJ1-3 and V is TRBV28; no firm D call. The germline V and J ends were trimmed by 7 bases and 3 bases, with 10 bases remaining between them. The CDR3 loop spans 13 amino acids. CDR1 and CDR2 (germline): MDHEN, SYDVKM. CDR3 sequence: CASTPLFGNTIYF. The CDR3 DNA follows: TGTGCCAGCACACCACTCTTTGGAAACACCATATATTTT.

The V gene is TRBV5-1, the J gene TRBJ1-2; tentatively, D is TRBD1 (5 bases). The V end was cut by 2 bases, the J end by 1 base, with 18 bases between. The germline CDR1 and CDR2 sequences are SGHRS and YFSETQ. CDR3 size: 17 residues. The CDR3: CASSFEAGHNLNYGYTF. As DNA, the CDR3 is TGCGCCAGCAGCTTCGAGGCAGGGCACAATCTTAACTATGGCTACACCTTC.

The chain employs TRBV5-4 and TRBJ1-5; D not certain. Trimming stripped 0 bases from V and 1 base from J, with 8 bases between. This CDR3 has 15 residues. Germline CDR1 SGHNT, CDR2 YYREEE (reference sequence). This CDR3 reads CASSLEPRSNQPQHF. In nucleotides, the CDR3 is TGTGCCAGCAGCTTGGAACCTCGCAGCAATCAGCCCCAGCATTTT.

The V and J genes are TRBV19 and TRBJ1-3, with a weak D call TRBD1 (5 bases). This CDR3 spans 16 amino acids. Deletions cut 4 bases from V and 2 bases from J, with 15 bases between. Germline assignment: CDR1 LNHDA and CDR2 SQIVND (reference sequence). CDR3 sequence (DNA): TGTGCCAGTAGTACTTCGTTCAGGGTTGCTGGAAACACCATATATTTT. Translation: CASSTSFRVAGNTIYF.

The chain recombines TRBV5-1 with TRBJ2-3; no firm D call. V lost 3 bases to trimming and J lost 2 bases, with 10 bases between them. Germline lookup yields CDR1 SGHRS and CDR2 YFSETQ. This CDR3 spans 14 amino acids. DNA for the CDR3: TGCGCCAGCAGCTACCGGGCCACCACAGATACGCAGTATTTT. Translation: CASSYRATTDTQYF. The full variable domain, rest sourced from reference TRBV5-1 and TRBJ2-3, is KAGVTQTPRYLIKTRGQQVTLSCSPISGHRSVSWYQQTPGQGLQFLFEYFSETQRNKGNFPGRFSGRQFSNSRSEMNVSTLELGDSALYLCASSYRATTDTQYFGPGTRLTVL.